The 21 T cell receptor beta chains presented below share a single source sample, sequenced in a study of shared clonotypes between healthy human individuals. Naive CD8 cells lacked CD45RO and underwent positive selection for CCR7, leaving out terminally differentiated effector memory CD45RA+ cells. Only in-frame clones appear in the TCRdb table, and some are missing; sequencing was by immunoSEQ multiplex PCR. The table includes 550,000 to 750,000 clones, roughly 95% detected once. The sample taken for sequencing was naive CD8+ T cells sorted from blood. The receptors shown here come from a woman aged 30 to 39 in good health.

This clone appeared a single time. Other DNA sequences in the same sample also yield this CDR3. The chain recombines TRBV28 with TRBJ1-5; D gene unclear. Trimming took 1 base from V and 7 from J, leaving 11 bases between them. Germline assignment: CDR1 MDHEN and CDR2 SYDVKM. The CDR3 extends over 14 amino acids. The CDR3 sequence: CASSLYGENQPQHF. CDR3 DNA sequence: TGTGCCAGCAGTTTATATGGAGAGAACCAGCCCCAGCATTTT.

The CDR3 coding sequence is TGTGCCCTAGCGGATAGCACAGATACGCAGTATTTT. As protein: CALADSTDTQYF. The chain has TRBV7-9 and TRBJ2-3; 7 bases match TRBD2. The germline gives CDR1 SEHNR, CDR2 FQNEAQ (reference sequence). There are 12 residues in the CDR3. Losses at the gene ends were 11 bases for V and 0 bases for J; bases not matched to a gene: 2.

The CDR3 loop reads CASTTTGVAKNIQYF. The CDR3 nucleotides read TGTGCCAGCACCACTACAGGGGTAGCCAAAAACATTCAGTACTTC. The chain carries TRBV7-9 and TRBJ2-4; 7 nucleotides align to TRBD1. Per germline, CDR1 SEHNR and CDR2 FQNEAQ (reference sequence). The CDR3 totals 15 residues. J gave up 0 bases and V 7 bases, and 6 bases lay outside the gene matches.

This clone was counted a single time. This chain joins TRBV30 and TRBJ1-2, with D hard to call. Trimming cost V 4 bases and J 8 bases, with 14 bases left between them. This CDR3 contains 12 residues. Germline V lookup: CDR1 GTSNPN, CDR2 SVGIG (reference sequence). The CDR3 loop is CAWTARGGGYTF. In DNA, the CDR3 is TGTGCCTGGACCGCTCGAGGCGGAGGCTACACCTTC.

The genes are TRBV27 and TRBJ2-1, with 11 positions matching TRBD1. This CDR3 is 15 amino acids long. Germline V CDR1 and CDR2: MNHEY, SMNVEV (reference sequence). J gave up 2 bases and V 6 bases, and 3 bases lay outside the gene matches. Here the CDR3 reads CASRPGQGAYNEQFF. The CDR3 DNA follows: TGTGCCAGCAGACCGGGACAGGGGGCCTACAATGAGCAGTTCTTC.

The V call is TRBV2, the J call TRBJ1-2; D is possibly TRBD1 (5 bases). Trimming left V 3 bases short and J 3 bases short, with 14 bases between. This CDR3 region has 15 residues. Germline CDR1 reads SNHLY; CDR2 reads FYNNEI. CDR3 nucleotide sequence: TGTGCCAGCAGTGAGCCAACAGGAGGCGACTATGGCTACACCTTC. Translated: CASSEPTGGDYGYTF.

On this clone: Other DNA sequences within the sample encode an identical CDR3. The chain has TRBV13 and TRBJ2-7, with TRBD2 matching 13 bases. The CDR3 spans 16 residues. Unmatched junction bases numbered 6, after V lost 3 bases and J lost 4 bases. Germline values: CDR1 PRHDT, CDR2 FYEKMQ (reference sequence). Here the CDR3 reads CASSFWTSGRGYEQYF. CDR3 DNA sequence: TGTGCCAGCAGCTTCTGGACTAGCGGGAGAGGTTACGAGCAGTACTTC. Looking up the rest from reference TRBV13 and TRBJ2-7 gives the full variable domain: AAGVIQSPRHLIKEKRETATLKCYPIPRHDTVYWYQQGPGQDPQFLISFYEKMQSDKGSIPDRFSAQQFSDYHSELNMSSLELGDSALYFCASSFWTSGRGYEQYFGPGTRLTVT.

This sequence joins TRBV2 and TRBJ2-7, with 8 bases lining up with TRBD2. The V gene's germline CDR1 is SNHLY and CDR2 FYNNEI. V was pared by 4 bases and J by 6 bases, with 14 bases of the junction left unmatched. CDR3 length: 16 amino acids. The CDR3 here is CASSGPSMTSASEQYF. The CDR3 DNA sequence: TGTGCCAGCAGTGGGCCGAGCATGACTAGCGCGAGCGAGCAGTACTTC.

This clone was picked up one time. The chain links TRBV19 to TRBJ1-6; D is possibly TRBD1 (6 bases). The V end lost 0 bases, the J end lost 8 bases, and 11 bases lay between the germline ends. Germline loops: CDR1 LNHDA, CDR2 SQIVND (reference sequence). There are 15 residues in the CDR3. The CDR3 here is CASSIDHREDSPLHF. CDR3 bases: TGTGCCAGTAGTATAGATCACAGGGAAGATTCACCCCTCCACTTT. The full variable domain, in which reference TRBV19 and TRBJ1-6 provide the parts outside the CDR3, is DGGITQSPKYLFRKEGQNVTLSCEQNLNHDAMYWYRQDPGQGLRLIYYSQIVNDFQKGDIAEGYSVSREKKESFPLTVTSAQKNPTAFYLCASSIDHREDSPLHFGNGTRLTVT.

The chain has TRBV28 and TRBJ2-7; D may correspond to TRBD1 or TRBD2 (7 bases each). The V gene lost 2 bases and the J gene lost 7 bases, with 33 bases spanning the gap. Germline CDR1 and CDR2: MDHEN and SYDVKM. This CDR3 region has 20 residues. The CDR3 nucleotides are TGTGCCAGCAGTTTAATTTCAGGGGGGGGGCGCCTAGCCCCTCCGGGGGAGCAGTACTTC. Protein product: CASSLISGGGRLAPPGEQYF.

This chain uses TRBV30 with TRBJ2-1; 11 positions match TRBD2. The ends lost 0 bases at V and 5 bases at J; junction bases unmatched: 9. The CDR3 runs to 17 residues. Germline assignment: CDR1 GTSNPN and CDR2 SVGIG (reference sequence). CDR3 loop: CAWSVLFSGREDNEQFF. In nucleotides, the CDR3 is TGTGCCTGGAGTGTACTATTTAGCGGGAGGGAAGACAATGAGCAGTTCTTC.

The genes are TRBV27 and TRBJ2-2, with 11 positions matching TRBD2. This CDR3 is 17 amino acids long. Unmatched junction bases numbered 12, after V lost 7 bases and J lost 5 bases. Germline V gives CDR1 MNHEY, CDR2 SMNVEV (reference sequence). CDR3 residues: CASKSTSSGRVTGELFF. CDR3 in DNA: TGTGCCAGCAAATCTACGAGTAGCGGGAGGGTTACCGGGGAGCTGTTTTTT.

This clone is a singleton in its sample. The chain carries TRBV7-9 and TRBJ1-4, with D unresolved. CDR1 SEHNR and CDR2 FQNEAQ come from the germline V gene (reference sequence). Deletions cut 1 base from V and 6 bases from J, with 12 bases between. CDR3 length: 15 amino acids. In nucleotides, the CDR3 is TGTGCCAGCAGCTTAGGCTCGCCCTCCTATGAAAAACTGTTTTTT. This codes for CASSLGSPSYEKLFF.

The V call is TRBV7-8, the J call TRBJ2-6; 8 nucleotides agree with TRBD2. Germline V lookup: CDR1 SGHVS, CDR2 FQNEAQ. The CDR3 has 16 amino acids. V gave up 2 bases and J gave up 1 base; unmatched junction bases: 1. The CDR3 DNA reads as TGTGCCAGCAGCTTACCGGGGGGGTCTGGGGCCAACGTCCTGACTTTC. The encoded protein is CASSLPGGSGANVLTF. The whole variable domain, filled in from reference TRBV7-8 and TRBJ2-6, reads GAGVSQSPRYKVAKRGQDVALRCDPISGHVSLFWYQQALGQGPEFLTYFQNEAQLDKSGLPSDRFFAERPEGSVSTLKIQRTQQEDSAVYLCASSLPGGSGANVLTFGAGSRLTVL.

On this clone: Other DNA sequences in the sample encode the same CDR3. The chain links TRBV19 to TRBJ1-1; no clear D. Germline assignment: CDR1 LNHDA and CDR2 SQIVND (reference sequence). V was trimmed by 3 bases and J by 0 bases, leaving 5 bases between them. CDR3 length: 13 amino acids. This CDR3 is CASSILVNTEAFF. DNA of the CDR3: TGTGCCAGTAGTATCTTGGTGAACACTGAAGCTTTCTTT.

The chain employs TRBV7-9 and TRBJ2-5; perhaps TRBD2 as D (6 bases). Trimming left V 1 base short and J 5 bases short, with 11 bases between. CDR3 length: 14 residues. Germline V CDR1 and CDR2: SEHNR, FQNEAQ (reference sequence). The CDR3 here is CASSLVGSGETQYF. CDR3 nucleotide sequence: TGTGCCAGCAGCTTAGTGGGGAGCGGGGAGACCCAGTACTTC.

As for this clone: Other nucleotide sequences from this sample produce the same CDR3. The rearrangement uses TRBV28 and TRBJ1-1, with D unresolved. Germline lookup yields CDR1 MDHEN and CDR2 SYDVKM. The CDR3 spans 11 residues. The ends were cut back, 6 bases at V and 6 bases at J, with 8 bases in the middle. The CDR3 loop is CASSTGSEAFF. CDR3 nucleotide sequence: TGTGCCAGCAGCACGGGCTCTGAAGCTTTCTTT.

J is TRBJ1-1 and V is TRBV6-5; 7 nucleotides align to TRBD1. The CDR3 has 15 amino acids. V gave up 0 bases and J gave up 3 bases; unmatched junction bases: 4. Germline CDR1 reads MNHEY; CDR2 reads SVGAGI. CDR3 coding DNA: TGTGCCAGCAGTTACTCGAATCAGGGGGACACTGAAGCTTTCTTT. Its translation: CASSYSNQGDTEAFF.

The table lists this clone with a count of one. This sequence joins TRBV6-1 and TRBJ2-1, with a possible D match to TRBD2 (6 bases). Per the germline V gene, CDR1 is MNHNS and CDR2 is SASEGT. V dropped 2 bases and J dropped 4 bases, with 15 bases sitting between them. CDR3 size: 16 residues. The CDR3 loop reads CASSEHPGVDYNEQFF. CDR3 DNA: TGTGCCAGCAGTGAACACCCGGGGGTCGATTACAATGAGCAGTTCTTC.

CDR3 DNA: TGTGCCAGTAGCTGGGGCCGGAGACTAGCGGTGTACAATGAGCAGTTCTTC. The encoded protein is CASSWGRRLAVYNEQFF. The chain is built from TRBV19 and TRBJ2-1, with TRBD2 matching 9 bases. The CDR3 runs 17 residues. Per germline, CDR1 LNHDA and CDR2 SQIVND (reference sequence). V shed 6 bases, J shed 4 bases, and the junction held 13 bases outside the gene matches.

The table lists this clone with a count of one. The rearrangement joins TRBV2 to TRBJ2-7; D is uncertain. Germline V gives CDR1 SNHLY, CDR2 FYNNEI. The V gene lost 8 bases and the J gene lost 1 base, with 12 bases spanning the gap. CDR3 size: 13 residues. CDR3 bases: TGTGCCAGCGGTGTGGAAAGATCCTACGAGCAGTACTTC. It specifies CASGVERSYEQYF.